Listed here are 14 T cell receptor beta chains from one sample, sequenced in a study of T cells in Graves' hyperthyroidism and ophthalmopathy. It was RNA transcripts that yielded the amplified TCR beta CDR3 regions. During a first-round RT-PCR of the TCR CDR3, the HTBI primer set was used. Each CDR3 protein gets one entry after TCRdb re-called the multiplex PCR reads with MiXCR. Here the sample spans about 600,000 distinct CDR3 sequences, 13% to 15% being singletons. The specimen sequenced was blood. These receptors were taken from a woman aged 45-65 years with Graves' ophthalmopathy.

This chain joins TRBV24-1 and TRBJ2-5, with D perhaps assigned TRBD1 or TRBD2 (5 bases each). The CDR3 consists of 14 residues. The V end was cut by 3 bases, the J end by 3 bases, with 10 bases between. Germline CDR1 KGHDR, CDR2 SFDVKD. DNA for the CDR3: TGTGCCACCAGTGATACCGGGGCTGAAGAGACCCAGTACTTC. Protein sequence: CATSDTGAEETQYF.

The CDR3 DNA reads as TGTGCCATCAAGGACAGGTACGACGAGCAGTACTTC. Amino acids: CAIKDRYDEQYF. The chain has TRBV10-3 and TRBJ2-7; 7 bases are shared with TRBD1. Trimming cost V 7 bases and J 5 bases; bases outside gene matches: 5. Germline lookup yields CDR1 ENHRY and CDR2 SYGVKD. The CDR3 is 12 amino acids.

This clonotype was counted many times. The chain combines TRBV20-1 with TRBJ2-7, with 10 bases matching TRBD2. The CDR3 contains 14 residues. After removal of 5 bases from V and 2 bases from J, the junction contained 6 bases not matched to a gene. CDR1 is DFQATT and CDR2 is SNEGSKA in the germline V gene (reference sequence). CDR3: CSAGQSGRAYEQYF. The CDR3 nucleotides are TGCAGTGCTGGACAGAGCGGGAGGGCCTACGAGCAGTACTTC.

Concerning this clonotype: At one end, the junction sequence differs from germline, possibly due to a read error. The chain links TRBV28 to TRBJ2-5; TRBD1 aligns across 8 bases. This CDR3 comprises 12 residues. Germline CDR1 is MDHEN and CDR2 is SYDVKM. CDR3 residues: CASSSDRTGMHF. The CDR3 bases are TGTGCCAGCAGTTCGGATCGGACAGGGATGCACTTC.

The chain has TRBV19 and TRBJ2-3; 9 bases match TRBD2. V shed 1 base, J shed 5 bases, and the junction held 4 bases outside the gene matches. The CDR3 runs to 15 residues. Germline V gene sequence: CDR1 LNHDA, CDR2 SQIVND (reference sequence). CDR3 sequence reads: CASSIGGRGVDTQYF. The CDR3 DNA sequence: TGTGCCAGTAGTATAGGCGGGAGGGGTGTAGATACGCAGTATTTT.

This clonotype has at least ten counts. The V call is TRBV10-3, the J call TRBJ2-7; D might be TRBD1 or TRBD2, each matching 6 bases. V dropped 4 bases and J dropped 3 bases, with 16 bases sitting between them. From germline, CDR1 is ENHRY and CDR2 SYGVKD. The CDR3 spans 15 residues. The CDR3 spells CAISASSVGGYEQYF. In DNA, the CDR3 is TGTGCCATCAGTGCGTCTAGCGTAGGGGGCTACGAGCAGTACTTC.

This sequence joins TRBV10-3 and TRBJ2-1; TRBD2 matches 10 bases. Germline-derived CDR1 and CDR2 are ENHRY and SYGVKD. J gave up 10 bases and V 7 bases, and 10 bases lay outside the gene matches. The length of the CDR3 is 14 residues. CDR3 region: CAIKLSGRAREQFF. In DNA, the CDR3 is TGTGCCATCAAACTGAGCGGGAGGGCCAGGGAGCAGTTCTTC.

This clonotype was detected ten times or more. The CDR3 spells CATSARTGELFF. The DNA of the CDR3 is TGTGCCACCAGTGCTCGGACCGGGGAGCTGTTTTTT. This chain connects TRBV24-1 to TRBJ2-2; no clear D. Trimming left V 5 bases short and J 5 bases short, with 5 bases between. Germline V lookup: CDR1 KGHDR, CDR2 SFDVKD. This CDR3 spans 12 amino acids.

This clonotype was detected ten times or more. The rearrangement uses TRBV28 and TRBJ2-3; 11 nucleotides align to TRBD2. Trimming took 6 bases from V and 3 from J; bases not matched to a gene: 14. Germline values: CDR1 MDHEN, CDR2 SYDVKM. There are 18 residues in the CDR3. Written as DNA, the CDR3 is TGTGCCAGCAGCGACACAATACTAGCGGGAGTAAGGACAGATACGCAGTATTTT. This gives the protein CASSDTILAGVRTDTQYF.

CDR3 sequence (DNA): TGTGCCAGCAGCTGGGCAAGCAATCAGCAGTACTTC. It specifies CASSWASNQQYF. This chain links TRBV12-3 or TRBV12-4 with TRBJ2-7; D unclear. The germline V and J ends were trimmed by 6 bases and 8 bases, with 14 bases remaining between them. This CDR3 contains 12 residues.

V usage is TRBV6-1 and J usage is TRBJ1-1; TRBD1 is a possible D gene (6 bases). V was trimmed by 6 bases and J by 0 bases, leaving 11 bases between them. CDR1 is MNHNS and CDR2 is SASEGT in the germline V gene. This CDR3 has 14 amino acids. DNA for the CDR3: TGTGCCAGCAGACGACAGGACATGAACACTGAAGCTTTCTTT. This encodes CASRRQDMNTEAFF.

This clonotype has at least ten counts. The V and J genes are TRBV6-6 and TRBJ2-7, with 9 bases lining up with TRBD2. The CDR3 runs to 14 residues. Trimming cost V 2 bases and J 2 bases; bases outside gene matches: 1. CDR1 is MNHNY, CDR2 SVGAGI, per germline (reference sequence). CDR3 sequence: CASSYGLAPYEQYF. Here the CDR3 DNA reads TGTGCCAGCAGTTACGGACTAGCGCCCTACGAGCAGTACTTC.

This clonotype has a count of ten or more. The V gene is TRBV7-9, the J gene TRBJ2-1, with D maybe TRBD1 (5 bases). V was cut by 5 bases and J by 9 bases, with 14 bases left in between. This CDR3 contains 13 residues. The germline V gene has CDR1 SEHNR and CDR2 FQNEAQ (reference sequence). CDR3 in amino acids: CASSPAGFSEQFF. The CDR3 DNA follows: TGTGCCAGCAGCCCGGCAGGGTTTAGTGAGCAGTTCTTC. Full variable domain (missing parts from reference TRBV7-9 and TRBJ2-1): DTGVSQNPRHKITKRGQNVTFRCDPISEHNRLYWYRQTLGQGPEFLTYFQNEAQLEKSRLLSDRFSAERPKGSFSTLEIQRTEQGDSAMYLCASSPAGFSEQFFGPGTRLTVL.

This clonotype was seen many times. The chain combines TRBV28 with TRBJ2-1; tentatively, D is TRBD1 (5 bases). Looked up from germline, CDR1 is MDHEN and CDR2 is SYDVKM. V lost 3 bases, J lost 9 bases, and 15 bases lay in between. The CDR3 contains 14 residues. The chain's CDR3 is CASSFSDFDSEQFF. CDR3 nucleotide sequence: TGTGCCAGCAGTTTCTCCGACTTCGACAGTGAGCAGTTCTTC.